These 10 T cell receptor beta chains were all obtained from the same sample, sequenced in a study of shared clonotypes between healthy human individuals. Using immunoSEQ multiplex PCR, the repertoire was profiled, and TCRdb retains in-frame clones only, with some absent. In the table there are over a million clones, roughly 74% of which are singletons. Sequences were obtained from memory CD4+ T cells from PBMCs. Subset in this sample: CD45RA-negative fraction. The receptors originated from a man younger than 35 in good health. Some clones in this sample may be carry-over from other donors' samples.

V gene TRBV7-9 combines with J gene TRBJ2-7; TRBD1 is a possible D gene (6 bases). Trimming left V 7 bases short and J 4 bases short, with 17 bases between. The CDR3 has 14 amino acids. The germline V gene has CDR1 SEHNR and CDR2 FQNEAQ (reference sequence). The CDR3 DNA reads TGTGCCAGCATCCAGGGGCAGGGCTGGTACGAGCAGTACTTC. It specifies CASIQGQGWYEQYF.

V usage is TRBV7-8 and J usage is TRBJ2-1; D is undetermined. V lost 6 bases, J lost 5 bases, and 14 bases lay in between. Germline V gene data show CDR1 as SGHVS and CDR2 as FQNEAQ. The CDR3 length is 14 residues. The CDR3, as DNA: TGTGCCAGCAGTCTTCGAGAGACCGACAATGAGCAGTTCTTC. The encoded protein is CASSLRETDNEQFF.

This clone was picked up a small number of times. Different DNA sequences within this sample yield the same CDR3. J is TRBJ1-1 and V is TRBV2, with D uncertain. V was clipped by 4 bases and J by 0 bases, with 3 bases between them. The CDR3 runs 12 residues. Germline lookup yields CDR1 SNHLY and CDR2 FYNNEI. In DNA form, the CDR3 reads TGTGCCAGCAGTGTAATGAACACTGAAGCTTTCTTT. Its protein product is CASSVMNTEAFF.

The CDR3 loop reads CASSFGYSDTQYF. The DNA of the CDR3 is TGCGCCAGCAGCTTCGGCTACTCAGATACGCAGTATTTT. V is TRBV5-1 and J is TRBJ2-3; D gene unclear. This CDR3 spans 13 amino acids. CDR1 and CDR2 (germline): SGHRS, YFSETQ. Trimming removed 2 bases from V and 4 bases from J, with 8 bases in between.

This clone was seen ten or more times. V and J are TRBV25-1 and TRBJ2-5, with TRBD1 matching over 7 bases. V trimming: 3 bases; J trimming: 1 base; junction bases outside the gene matches: 2. The CDR3 runs to 14 residues. CDR1 is MGHDK and CDR2 is SYGVNS in the germline V gene. The CDR3 sequence: CASSDRDSQETQYF. The CDR3 coding sequence is TGTGCCAGCAGTGATCGGGACAGCCAAGAGACCCAGTACTTC.

The chain has TRBV9 and TRBJ1-3, with D perhaps matching TRBD1 (6 bases). V dropped 3 bases and J dropped 2 bases, with 12 bases sitting between them. Germline CDR1 and CDR2: SGDLS and YYNGEE. The CDR3 is 15 amino acids. Here the CDR3 reads CASSATGGPGNTIYF. CDR3 DNA sequence: TGTGCCAGCAGCGCCACGGGGGGGCCTGGAAACACCATATATTTT.

The chain combines TRBV5-1 with TRBJ2-3; 7 bases agree with TRBD1. Germline V gives CDR1 SGHRS, CDR2 YFSETQ. The trim removed 4 bases at V and 5 bases at J, leaving 7 bases unmatched. This CDR3 has 14 amino acids. The CDR3 sequence is CASSATGVGDTQYF. In nucleotides, the CDR3 is TGCGCCAGCAGCGCCACAGGGGTGGGAGATACGCAGTATTTT.

This chain connects TRBV5-1 to TRBJ2-5; D unclear. Germline CDR1 and CDR2: SGHRS and YFSETQ. V was cut by 0 bases and J by 10 bases, with 7 bases left in between. The CDR3 covers 11 residues. Here the CDR3 DNA reads TGCGCCAGCAGCTTGGGACGTAACCAGTACTTC. Protein sequence: CASSLGRNQYF.

The chain carries TRBV15 and TRBJ2-1; 13 nucleotides match TRBD2. V gave up 2 bases and J gave up 8 bases; unmatched junction bases: 9. Germline lookup yields CDR1 LNHNV and CDR2 YYDKDF (reference sequence). The CDR3 sequence is 17 residues long. CDR3 DNA sequence: TGTGCCACCAGCAGATCCCGGACTAGCGGGAGTATGGATGAGCAGTTCTTC. Protein product: CATSRSRTSGSMDEQFF.

This chain joins TRBV4-1 and TRBJ2-3; D possibly corresponds to TRBD1 (6 bases). This CDR3 has 15 amino acids. V was trimmed by 2 bases and J by 5 bases, leaving 14 bases between them. The germline gives CDR1 MGHRA, CDR2 YSYEKL. CDR3 bases: TGCGCCAGCAGCCAAAGAAACAGGGACGGAGATACGCAGTATTTT. Translated, it gives CASSQRNRDGDTQYF.